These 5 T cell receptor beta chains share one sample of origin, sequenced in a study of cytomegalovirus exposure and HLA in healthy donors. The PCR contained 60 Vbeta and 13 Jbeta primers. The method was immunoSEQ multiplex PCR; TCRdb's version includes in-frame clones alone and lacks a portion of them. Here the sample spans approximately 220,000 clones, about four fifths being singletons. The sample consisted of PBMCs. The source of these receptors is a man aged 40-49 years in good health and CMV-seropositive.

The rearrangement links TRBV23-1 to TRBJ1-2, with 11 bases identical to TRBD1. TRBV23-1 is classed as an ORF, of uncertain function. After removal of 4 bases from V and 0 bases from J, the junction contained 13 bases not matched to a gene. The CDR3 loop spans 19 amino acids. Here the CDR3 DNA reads TGCGCCAGCAGTCCGATTTACGGGGACAGGGGGGAGACTAACTATGGCTACACCTTC. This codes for CASSPIYGDRGETNYGYTF.

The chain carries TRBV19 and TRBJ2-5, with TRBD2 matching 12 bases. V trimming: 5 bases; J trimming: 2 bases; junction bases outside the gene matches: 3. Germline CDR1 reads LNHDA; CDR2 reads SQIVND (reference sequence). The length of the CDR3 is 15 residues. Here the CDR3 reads CASSPSGRDQETQYF. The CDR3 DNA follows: TGTGCCAGTAGTCCTAGCGGGAGGGATCAAGAGACCCAGTACTTC.

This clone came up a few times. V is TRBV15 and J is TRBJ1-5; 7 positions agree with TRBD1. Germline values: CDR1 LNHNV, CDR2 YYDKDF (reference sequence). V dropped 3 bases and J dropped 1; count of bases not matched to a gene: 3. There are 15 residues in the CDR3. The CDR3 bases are TGTGCCACCAGCAGGGGACAGATGAGCAATCAGCCCCAGCATTTT. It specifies CATSRGQMSNQPQHF.

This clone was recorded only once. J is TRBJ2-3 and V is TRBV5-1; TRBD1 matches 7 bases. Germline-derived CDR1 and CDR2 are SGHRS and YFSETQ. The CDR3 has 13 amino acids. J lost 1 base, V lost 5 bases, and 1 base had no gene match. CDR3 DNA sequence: TGCGCCAGCAGTGGACAGGGCACAGATACGCAGTATTTT. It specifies CASSGQGTDTQYF.

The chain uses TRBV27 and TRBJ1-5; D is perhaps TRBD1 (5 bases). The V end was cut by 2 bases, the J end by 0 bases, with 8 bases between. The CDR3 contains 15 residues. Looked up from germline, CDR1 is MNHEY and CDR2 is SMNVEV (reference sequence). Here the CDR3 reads CASSLAGYSNQPQHF. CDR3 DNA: TGTGCCAGCAGTTTAGCAGGGTATAGCAATCAGCCCCAGCATTTT.